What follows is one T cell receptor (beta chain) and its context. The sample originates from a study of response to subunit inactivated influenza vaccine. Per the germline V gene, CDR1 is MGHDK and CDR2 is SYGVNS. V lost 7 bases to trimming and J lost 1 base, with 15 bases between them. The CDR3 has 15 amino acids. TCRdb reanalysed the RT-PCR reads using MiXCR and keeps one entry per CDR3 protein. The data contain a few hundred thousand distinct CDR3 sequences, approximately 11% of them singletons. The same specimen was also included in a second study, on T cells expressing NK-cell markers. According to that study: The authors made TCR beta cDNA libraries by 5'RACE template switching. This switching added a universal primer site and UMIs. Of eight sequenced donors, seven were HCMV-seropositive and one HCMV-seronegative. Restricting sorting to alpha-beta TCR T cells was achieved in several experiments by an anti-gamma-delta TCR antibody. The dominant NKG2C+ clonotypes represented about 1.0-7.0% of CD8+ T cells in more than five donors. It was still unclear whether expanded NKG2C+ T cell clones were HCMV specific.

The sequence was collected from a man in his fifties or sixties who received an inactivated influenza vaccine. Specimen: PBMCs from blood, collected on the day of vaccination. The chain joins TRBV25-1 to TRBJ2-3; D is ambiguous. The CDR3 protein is CASMRPGPGTDTQYF. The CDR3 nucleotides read TGTGCCAGCATGAGACCCGGGCCAGGCACAGATACGCAGTATTTT.